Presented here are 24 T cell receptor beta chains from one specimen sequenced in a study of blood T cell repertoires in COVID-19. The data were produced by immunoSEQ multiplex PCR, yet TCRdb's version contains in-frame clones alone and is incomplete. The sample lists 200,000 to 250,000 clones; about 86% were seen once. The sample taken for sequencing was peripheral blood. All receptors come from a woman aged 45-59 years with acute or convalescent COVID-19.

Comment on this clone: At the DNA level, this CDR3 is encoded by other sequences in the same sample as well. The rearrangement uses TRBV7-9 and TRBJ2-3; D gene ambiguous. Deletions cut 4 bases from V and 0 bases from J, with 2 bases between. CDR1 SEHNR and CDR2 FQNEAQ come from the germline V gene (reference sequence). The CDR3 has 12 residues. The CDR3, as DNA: TGTGCCAGCAGCTCTAGCACAGATACGCAGTATTTT. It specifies CASSSSTDTQYF.

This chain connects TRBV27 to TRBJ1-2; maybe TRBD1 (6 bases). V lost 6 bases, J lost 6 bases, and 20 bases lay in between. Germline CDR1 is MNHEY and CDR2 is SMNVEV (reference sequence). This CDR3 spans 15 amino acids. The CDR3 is CASRDALQGRDGYTF. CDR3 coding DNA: TGTGCCAGCAGGGATGCCCTACAGGGTAGGGATGGCTACACCTTC.

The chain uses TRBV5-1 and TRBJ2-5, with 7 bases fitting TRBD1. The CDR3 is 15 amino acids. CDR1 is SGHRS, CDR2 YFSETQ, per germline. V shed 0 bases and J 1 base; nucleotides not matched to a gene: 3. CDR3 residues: CASSLGGTAQETQYF. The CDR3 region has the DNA TGCGCCAGCAGCTTGGGGGGGACAGCCCAAGAGACCCAGTACTTC.

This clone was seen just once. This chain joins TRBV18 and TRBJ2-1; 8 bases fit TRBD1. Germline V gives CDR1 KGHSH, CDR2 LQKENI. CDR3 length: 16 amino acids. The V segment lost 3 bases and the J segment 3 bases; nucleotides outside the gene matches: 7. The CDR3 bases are TGTGCCAGCTCACCCATCGGACAGGGAGTCTACAATGAGCAGTTCTTC. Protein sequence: CASSPIGQGVYNEQFF.

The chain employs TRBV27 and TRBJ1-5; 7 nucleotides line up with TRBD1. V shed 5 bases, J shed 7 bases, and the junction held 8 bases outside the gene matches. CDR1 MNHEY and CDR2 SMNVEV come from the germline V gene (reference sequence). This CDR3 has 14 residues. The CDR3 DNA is TGTGCCAGCAGTGAGTGGACAGGAGGCCAGCCCCAGCATTTT. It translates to CASSEWTGGQPQHF.

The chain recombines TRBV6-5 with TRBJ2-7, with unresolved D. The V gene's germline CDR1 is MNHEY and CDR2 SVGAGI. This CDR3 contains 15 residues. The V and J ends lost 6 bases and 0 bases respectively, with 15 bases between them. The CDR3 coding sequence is TGTGCCAGCAGGTCCCCAAAAGCGAGCTCCTACGAGCAGTACTTC. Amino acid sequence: CASRSPKASSYEQYF.

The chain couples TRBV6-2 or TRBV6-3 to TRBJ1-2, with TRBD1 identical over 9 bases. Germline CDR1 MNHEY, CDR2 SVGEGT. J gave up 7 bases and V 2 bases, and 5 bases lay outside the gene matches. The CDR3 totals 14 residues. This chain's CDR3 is CASSYAGQGGGYTF. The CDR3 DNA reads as TGTGCCAGCAGTTACGCGGGACAGGGTGGTGGCTACACCTTC.

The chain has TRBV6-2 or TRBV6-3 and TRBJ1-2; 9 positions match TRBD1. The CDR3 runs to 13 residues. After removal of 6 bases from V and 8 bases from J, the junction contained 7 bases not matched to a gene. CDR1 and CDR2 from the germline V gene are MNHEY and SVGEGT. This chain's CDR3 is CASSHYGQGGYTF. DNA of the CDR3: TGTGCCAGCAGCCACTACGGACAGGGGGGCTACACCTTC.

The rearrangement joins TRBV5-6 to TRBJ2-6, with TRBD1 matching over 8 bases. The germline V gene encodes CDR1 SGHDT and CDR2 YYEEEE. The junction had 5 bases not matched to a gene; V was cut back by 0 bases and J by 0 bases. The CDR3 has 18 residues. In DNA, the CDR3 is TGTGCCAGCAGCTTGGGGGCAGGGGGCGACTCTGGGGCCAACGTCCTGACTTTC. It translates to CASSLGAGGDSGANVLTF.

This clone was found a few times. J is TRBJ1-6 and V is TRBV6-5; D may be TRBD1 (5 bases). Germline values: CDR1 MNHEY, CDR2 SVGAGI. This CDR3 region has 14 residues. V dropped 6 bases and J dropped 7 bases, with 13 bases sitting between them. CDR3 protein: CASSPGGANSPLHF. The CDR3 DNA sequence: TGTGCCAGCAGCCCCGGAGGGGCCAATTCACCCCTCCACTTT.

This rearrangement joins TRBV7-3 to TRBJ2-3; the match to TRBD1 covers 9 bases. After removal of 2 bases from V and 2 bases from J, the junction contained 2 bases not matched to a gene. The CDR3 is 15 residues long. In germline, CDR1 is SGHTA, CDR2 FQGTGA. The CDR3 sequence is CASSLGTGTTDTQYF. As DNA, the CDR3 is TGTGCCAGCAGCTTAGGGACAGGGACCACAGATACGCAGTATTTT.

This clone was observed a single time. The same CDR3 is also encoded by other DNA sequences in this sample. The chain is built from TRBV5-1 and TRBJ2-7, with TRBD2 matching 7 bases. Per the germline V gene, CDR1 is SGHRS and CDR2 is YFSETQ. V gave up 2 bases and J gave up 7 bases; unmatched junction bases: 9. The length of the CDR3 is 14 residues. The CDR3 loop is CASSFSGAGGEQYF. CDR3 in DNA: TGCGCCAGCAGCTTCAGCGGGGCTGGGGGGGAGCAGTACTTC.

As DNA, the CDR3 is TGTGCCAGCAGTCCAACCCGTCGGGGGGGTTTGAACACTGAAGCTTTCTTT. It encodes CASSPTRRGGLNTEAFF. This sequence joins TRBV27 and TRBJ1-1; possibly TRBD1 for D (5 bases). CDR1 and CDR2 from the germline V gene are MNHEY and SMNVEV (reference sequence). The CDR3 has 17 residues. V lost 5 bases to trimming and J lost 0 bases, with 19 bases between them.

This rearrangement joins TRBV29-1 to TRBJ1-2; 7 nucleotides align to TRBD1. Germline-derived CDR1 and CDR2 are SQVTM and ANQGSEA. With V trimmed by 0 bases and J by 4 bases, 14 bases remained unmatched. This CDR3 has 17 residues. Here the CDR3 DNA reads TGCAGCGTTGAAGATTTGGACAGGTTCGTTCGGGCCTATGGCTACACCTTC. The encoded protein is CSVEDLDRFVRAYGYTF.

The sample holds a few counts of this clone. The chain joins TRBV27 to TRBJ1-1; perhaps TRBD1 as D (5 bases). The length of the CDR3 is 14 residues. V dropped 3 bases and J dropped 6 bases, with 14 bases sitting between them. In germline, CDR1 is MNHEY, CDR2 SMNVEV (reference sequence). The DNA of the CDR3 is TGTGCCAGCAGTTTTGCAGGGCGGTTGGCTGAAGCTTTCTTT. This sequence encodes CASSFAGRLAEAFF.

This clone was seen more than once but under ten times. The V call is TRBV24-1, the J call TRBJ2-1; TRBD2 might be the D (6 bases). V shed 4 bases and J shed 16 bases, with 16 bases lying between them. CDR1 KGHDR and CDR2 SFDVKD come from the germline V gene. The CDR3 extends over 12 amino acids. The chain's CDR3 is CATSDYGTGEFF. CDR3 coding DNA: TGTGCCACCAGTGACTACGGGACTGGGGAATTCTTC.

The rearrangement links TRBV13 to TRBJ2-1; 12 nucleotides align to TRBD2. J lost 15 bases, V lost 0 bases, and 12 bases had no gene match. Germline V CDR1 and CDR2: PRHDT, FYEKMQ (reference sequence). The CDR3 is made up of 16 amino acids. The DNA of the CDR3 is TGTGCCAGCAGCTTAGGCCGTCTAGCGGGAGGGGTGGTTCGGTTCTTC. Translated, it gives CASSLGRLAGGVVRFF.

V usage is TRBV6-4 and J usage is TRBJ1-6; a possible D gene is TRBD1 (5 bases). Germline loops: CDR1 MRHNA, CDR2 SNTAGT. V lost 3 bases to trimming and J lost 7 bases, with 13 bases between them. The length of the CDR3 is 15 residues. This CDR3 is CASSDEAGGNSPLHF. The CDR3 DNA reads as TGTGCCAGCAGTGATGAGGCCGGGGGGAATTCACCCCTCCACTTT.

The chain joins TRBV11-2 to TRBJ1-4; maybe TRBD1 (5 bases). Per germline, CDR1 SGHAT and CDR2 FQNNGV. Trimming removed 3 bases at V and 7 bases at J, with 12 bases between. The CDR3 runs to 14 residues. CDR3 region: CASSFGGYGEKLFF. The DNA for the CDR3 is TGTGCCAGCAGCTTCGGGGGATATGGTGAAAAACTGTTTTTT.

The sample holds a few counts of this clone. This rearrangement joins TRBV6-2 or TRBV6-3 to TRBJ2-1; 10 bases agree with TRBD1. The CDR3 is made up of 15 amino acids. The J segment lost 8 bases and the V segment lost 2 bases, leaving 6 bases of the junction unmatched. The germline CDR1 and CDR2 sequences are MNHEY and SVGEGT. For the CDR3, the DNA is TGTGCCAGCAGTTACCTGGGACAGGGGCCCCATGAGCAGTTCTTC. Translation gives CASSYLGQGPHEQFF.

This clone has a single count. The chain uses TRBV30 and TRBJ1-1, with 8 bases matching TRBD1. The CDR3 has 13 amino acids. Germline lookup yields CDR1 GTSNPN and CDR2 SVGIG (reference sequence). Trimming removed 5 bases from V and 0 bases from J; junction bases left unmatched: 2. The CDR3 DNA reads TGTGCCTGGGGGGGACAGGTGAACACTGAAGCTTTCTTT. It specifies CAWGGQVNTEAFF.

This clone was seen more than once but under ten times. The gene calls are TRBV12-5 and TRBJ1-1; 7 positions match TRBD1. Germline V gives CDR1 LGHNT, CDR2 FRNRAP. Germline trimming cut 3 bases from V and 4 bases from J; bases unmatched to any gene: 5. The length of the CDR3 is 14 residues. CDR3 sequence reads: CASGLDGTVTEAFF. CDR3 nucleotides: TGTGCTAGTGGTTTAGATGGGACAGTCACTGAAGCTTTCTTT.

CDR3 sequence (DNA): TGTGCCAGCAGTTACTCGGGGACAGGGGGCACTGAAGCTTTCTTT. This sequence encodes CASSYSGTGGTEAFF. The chain joins TRBV6-5 to TRBJ1-1; 11 bases match TRBD1. Per the germline V gene, CDR1 is MNHEY and CDR2 is SVGAGI. CDR3 length equals 15 residues. The ends lost 0 bases at V and 4 bases at J; junction bases unmatched: 1.

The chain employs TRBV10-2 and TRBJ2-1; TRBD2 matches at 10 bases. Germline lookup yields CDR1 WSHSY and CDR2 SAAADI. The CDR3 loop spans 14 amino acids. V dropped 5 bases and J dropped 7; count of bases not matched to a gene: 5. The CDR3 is CASSLAGGYNEQFF. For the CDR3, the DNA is TGCGCCAGCAGTTTAGCGGGGGGATATAATGAGCAGTTCTTC.